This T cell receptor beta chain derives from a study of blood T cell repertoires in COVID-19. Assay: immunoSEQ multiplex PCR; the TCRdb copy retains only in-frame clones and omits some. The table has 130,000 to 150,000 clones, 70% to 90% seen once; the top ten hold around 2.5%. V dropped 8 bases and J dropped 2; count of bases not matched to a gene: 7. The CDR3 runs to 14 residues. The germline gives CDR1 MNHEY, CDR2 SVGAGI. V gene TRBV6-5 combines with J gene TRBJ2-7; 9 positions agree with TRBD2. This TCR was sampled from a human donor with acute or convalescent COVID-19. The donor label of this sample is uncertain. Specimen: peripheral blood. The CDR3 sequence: CASRFGGGAYEQYF. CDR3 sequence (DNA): TGTGCCAGCCGTTTCGGCGGGGGGGCCTACGAGCAGTACTTC.